These T cell receptor beta chains were read from a single sample in a study of esophageal squamous cell carcinoma under preoperative chemotherapy. TCRdb re-analysed the PCR reads in MiXCR, keeping a single row per CDR3 protein. The table records 25,000 to 35,000 distinct CDR3 sequences, 49% of them present only once. Sample collection was performed from a patient given preoperative chemotherapy. These receptors were taken from a human donor with esophageal squamous cell carcinoma. The donor label of this sample is uncertain. Both conserved end residues are part of each CDR3. D genes are given only for firm matches. Some rows have no size entry. The others give once, few or many, or a class for an expanded clone.

d_call,j_call,clone_size,v_call,cdr3_nt,cdr3_aa
NA,TRBJ1-2,NA,TRBV28,TGTGCCACGTTGCCGATACGGGGTGGCTACACCTTC,CATLPIRGGYTF
NA,TRBJ2-5,NA,TRBV7-9,TGTGCCAGCAGCGCCCGCGCGGGGAGGGGGGGCGGTGACCAAGAGACCCAGTACTTC,CASSARAGRGGGDQETQYF
NA,TRBJ1-3,many,TRBV7-9,TGTGCCAGCAGCTCACCTGGGGGGGGACCCTCTGGAAACACCATATATTTT,CASSSPGGGPSGNTIYF
NA,TRBJ2-3,few,TRBV7-6,TGTGCCAGCAGCTCAGGAGCCAGGGGCACAGATATTCAGTATTTC,CASSSGARGTDIQYF
NA,TRBJ1-5,NA,TRBV12-3/TRBV12-4,TGTGCCAGCAGTTTTTTGGGTAGCAATCAGCCCCAGCATTTT,CASSFLGSNQPQHF
TRBD2,TRBJ2-2,NA,TRBV4-2,TGTGCCAGCAGCCAAGATCCTATAGCGGGAAAGAACACCGGGGAGCTGTTTTTT,CASSQDPIAGKNTGELFF
NA,TRBJ2-4,once,TRBV7-2,TGTGCCAGCAGCAATACGATAGCGGCTGGGAGGACAAACACGCAGTACTTT,CASSNTIAAGRTNTQYF
TRBD2,TRBJ2-7,NA,TRBV20-1,TGCAGTGATCCCCCGGGACTAGCGACCTACGAGCAGTACTTC,CSDPPGLATYEQYF
TRBD2,TRBJ2-6,few,TRBV7-2,TGTGCCAGCAGCTTCTCGACTAGCGGGAGTATGGCAGGGGCCAACGTCCTGACTTTC,CASSFSTSGSMAGANVLTF
NA,TRBJ2-7,NA,TRBV10-2,TGCGCCAGCAGTGAGTTAGGTCCCGGCTACGAGCAGTACTTC,CASSELGPGYEQYF
NA,TRBJ2-3,NA,TRBV6-1,TGTGCCAGCAGCCTCCGACCGGCGAACACAGATGCGCAGTTTTTT,CASSLRPANTDAQFF
NA,TRBJ2-5,NA,TRBV7-6,TGTGCCAGCAGCTTGGATCCGGCCATCGGGGGCCGAGCCCAAGACACCCAGTACTTC,CASSLDPAIGGRAQDTQYF
NA,TRBJ2-5,many,TRBV7-2,TGTGCCAGCAGCTTAGAATTTAGCCAAGAGACCCAGTACTTC,CASSLEFSQETQYF
NA,TRBJ2-4,NA,TRBV12-3/TRBV12-4,TGTGCCTGTACCTCGGGCGGGGCCCAAGAGATTCAGTACTTC,CACTSGGAQEIQYF
NA,TRBJ2-4,NA,TRBV7-2,TGTGCGGGTTGTTGTAGGGGGAGGGGGGGCGGAGCCCAAGAGACTCAGTACTTC,CAGCCRGRGGGAQETQYF
NA,TRBJ2-3,once,TRBV7-2,TGTGCCAGCCTCCTGGCTGGAAGCACAGGGACGCAGTATTTT,CASLLAGSTGTQYF
NA,TRBJ1-2,NA,TRBV7-3,TGTGCCAGCAGCCCCCGCCAGGGTGACTATGGCTACACCTTC,CASSPRQGDYGYTF
TRBD2,TRBJ2-3,NA,TRBV5-1,TGCGCCAGCGGAACCGGACTAGCGGGAGGGGGGGTAGATACGCAGTATTTT,CASGTGLAGGGVDTQYF
NA,TRBJ1-4,many,TRBV7-8,TGTGCCAGCAGCTTAGCGTCCGGGTTTAGGGAAAAACTGTTTTTT,CASSLASGFREKLFF
NA,TRBJ2-7,NA,TRBV6-5,TGTGCCAGCAGTTACACTCCTAGCTCCTACAATGAGCAGTACTTC,CASSYTPSSYNEQYF
TRBD2,TRBJ2-5,NA,TRBV7-2,TGTGCCAGCAGCGTGGCGGGGGGCCGGGCCCAAGAGACCCAGTACTTC,CASSVAGGRAQETQYF
TRBD2,TRBJ2-3,NA,TRBV7-2,TGTGCCGGGAGGCCCTGGGGCGGGGGGGGAGAGACCCAGTACTTT,CAGRPWGGGGETQYF
TRBD2,TRBJ2-5,once,TRBV7-2,TGTGCCAGCAGCTTAGAGAGCAATAGCGGGAGGAGGGATGGAGAGACCCAGTACTTC,CASSLESNSGRRDGETQYF
NA,TRBJ2-2,many,TRBV6-1,TGTGCCAGCAGTGAACGTGAGGGGGAGCTGTTTTTT,CASSEREGELFF
TRBD2,TRBJ2-7,NA,TRBV14,TGTGCCAGCAGCCAAGATCCGGGGCTAGCGGGGAACGAGCAGTACTTC,CASSQDPGLAGNEQYF
NA,TRBJ2-4,NA,TRBV12-3/TRBV12-4,TGTGCGGGGACCGGGGGCCGTGACAAAGAGACTCAGTACTTC,CAGTGGRDKETQYF
NA,TRBJ1-4,few,TRBV6-5,TGTGCCAGCAGTTATGGGAGGGGGGGGGGCAGGAATGAAAAACTGTTTTTT,CASSYGRGGGRNEKLFF
NA,TRBJ2-1,NA,TRBV7-9,TGTGCCAGCAGCTTATTTAGAGACGGTGAGCAGTTCTTC,CASSLFRDGEQFF
NA,TRBJ2-4,NA,TRBV5-3,TGCGGCGGTTCCCTAGTGGGAGCCAAAGACACGCAGTACTTC,CGGSLVGAKDTQYF
NA,TRBJ2-5,NA,TRBV7-3,TGTGCCAGCAGCTTGGGGCCGGGGGGCGGTGACCAAGAGACCCAGTACTTC,CASSLGPGGGDQETQYF
TRBD2,TRBJ2-1,NA,TRBV7-3,TGTGCCAGCAGCCCGACTAGCGGTTGGGTCGAGCAGTTCTTC,CASSPTSGWVEQFF
NA,TRBJ2-5,many,TRBV7-9,TGTGCCAGCAGCTTAGGTGGGCGGAAAGAGACCCAGTACTTC,CASSLGGRKETQYF
TRBD2,TRBJ2-7,few,TRBV7-2,TGTGCCAGCAGCCTGGATGGGACTAACGCCTACGAGCAGTACTTC,CASSLDGTNAYEQYF
TRBD2,TRBJ2-3,NA,TRBV7-2,TGTGCCAGCAGCTTAGCGTGGTGGGGGGGGACTGCCACAGATACGCAGTATTTC,CASSLAWWGGTATDTQYF
NA,TRBJ2-5,NA,TRBV7-8,TGTGCCAGCAGCACGAGCGGCCGAGACCAAGACACCCAGTACTTC,CASSTSGRDQDTQYF
NA,TRBJ2-4,NA,TRBV12-3/TRBV12-4,TGTGCGGGTCCCGGGGCCGGTGCCAAAGAGATTCAGTACTTC,CAGPGAGAKEIQYF
TRBD2,TRBJ2-1,NA,TRBV24-1,TGTGCCACCAGTGACCCGAACCCCCTGACTAGCGGGGGAAGCTCCTACAATGAGCAGTTCTTC,CATSDPNPLTSGGSSYNEQFF
TRBD1,TRBJ2-7,few,TRBV7-3,TGTGCCAGCAGCAAAACAGGGGGCCGTATTTCGAGCGAGCAGTACTTC,CASSKTGGRISSEQYF